These 5 T cell receptor beta chains share one sample of origin, sequenced in a study of response to subunit inactivated influenza vaccine. TCRdb redid the calling of the RT-PCR reads with MiXCR, one entry per CDR3 protein. The data show about 530,000 distinct CDR3 sequences, with approximately 10% seen just once and roughly 10% held by the top ten. Specimen: PBMCs from blood, collected on the day of vaccination. These receptors were collected from a man aged 45 to 65 who received an inactivated influenza vaccine.

V usage is TRBV20-1 and J usage is TRBJ2-5; TRBD1 aligns across 8 bases. Germline values: CDR1 DFQATT, CDR2 SNEGSKA (reference sequence). This CDR3 spans 14 amino acids. Trimming cost V 3 bases and J 1 base; bases outside gene matches: 4. CDR3 sequence reads: CSARRDRLQETQYF. The CDR3 nucleotides are TGCAGTGCTAGGCGGGACAGGCTCCAAGAGACCCAGTACTTC.

This sequence joins TRBV7-6 and TRBJ2-6; D perhaps matches TRBD2 (6 bases). Germline CDR1 reads SGHVS; CDR2 reads FNYEAQ. This CDR3 is built from 17 residues. V lost 5 bases and J lost 2, with 16 bases in between. In DNA, the CDR3 is TGTGCCAGCAGCGCGCGACTAGATCGCACTGGGGCCAACGTCCTGACTTTC. Protein: CASSARLDRTGANVLTF.

The chain recombines TRBV2 with TRBJ2-2, with D unresolved. Germline V gives CDR1 SNHLY, CDR2 FYNNEI. Trimming left V 2 bases short and J 5 bases short, with 12 bases between. CDR3 length equals 15 residues. CDR3 nucleotide sequence: TGTGCCAGCAGTGAACGGGTGTCTGCAACCGGGGAGCTGTTTTTT. This translates into CASSERVSATGELFF.

The table lists this clonotype with many counts. V is TRBV9 and J is TRBJ2-7; a weak D match, TRBD1 (5 bases). This CDR3 region has 15 residues. CDR1 is SGDLS, CDR2 YYNGEE, per germline. Trimming took off 3 bases at V and 1 base at J, with 14 bases between the two ends. CDR3: CASSGGDSFSYEQYF. The CDR3 nucleotides are TGTGCCAGCAGCGGAGGAGACAGCTTTTCCTACGAGCAGTACTTC.

In its sample, this clonotype was seen a few times. V gene TRBV5-6 combines with J gene TRBJ2-3; D is unresolved. The CDR3 length is 15 residues. Germline lookup yields CDR1 SGHDT and CDR2 YYEEEE. V lost 1 base to trimming and J lost 4 bases, with 13 bases between them. CDR3 sequence (DNA): TGTGCCAGCAGCTTGCCCCTATTAAATGCAGATACGCAGTATTTT. This sequence encodes CASSLPLLNADTQYF.